This passage covers 10 T cell receptor beta chains from one sample sequenced in a study of cytomegalovirus exposure and HLA in healthy donors. Primers for the PCR totalled 60 Vbeta and 13 Jbeta. Method: immunoSEQ multiplex PCR; TCRdb's copy keeps in-frame clones and lacks some. This table holds roughly 120,000 clones, 60% to 75% found once. The sequenced sample was PBMCs. The receptors were sampled from a woman aged 50 to 65 in good health and CMV-seropositive.

The chain uses TRBV6-5 and TRBJ2-2; TRBD1 might be the D (6 bases). The CDR3 consists of 13 residues. Per the germline V gene, CDR1 is MNHEY and CDR2 is SVGAGI. V gave up 6 bases and J gave up 6 bases, with 11 bases separating them. Written as DNA, the CDR3 is TGTGCCAGCAGAACCAGGGGTCCCGGGGAGCTGTTTTTT. Translation gives CASRTRGPGELFF.

This clone was recorded once. This chain joins TRBV28 and TRBJ2-7; TRBD1 matches 7 bases. V gave up 8 bases and J gave up 2 bases; unmatched junction bases: 6. This CDR3 is 13 amino acids long. CDR1 and CDR2 from the germline V gene are MDHEN and SYDVKM. The CDR3 loop reads CASWDSSTYEQYF. The DNA for the CDR3 is TGTGCCAGCTGGGACAGTTCCACCTACGAGCAGTACTTC.

This chain links TRBV4-2 with TRBJ1-2; TRBD1 matches 10 bases. J was trimmed by 5 bases and V by 7 bases; bases with no gene match: 19. CDR3 size: 18 residues. Per the germline V gene, CDR1 is LGHNA and CDR2 is YNFKEQ. This CDR3 reads CASIRSLSTGTGVYGYTF. CDR3 DNA: TGTGCCAGCATTAGGTCCTTATCTACCGGGACAGGGGTTTATGGCTACACCTTC.

The J gene is TRBJ1-6, the V gene TRBV27; 12 positions agree with TRBD1. Trimming removed 5 bases from V and 0 bases from J; junction bases left unmatched: 8. The CDR3 sequence is 19 residues long. The germline gives CDR1 MNHEY, CDR2 SMNVEV (reference sequence). CDR3 amino acids: CASSPLGTGGISYNSPLHF. The CDR3 DNA follows: TGTGCCAGCAGTCCCCTTGGGACAGGGGGCATCTCCTATAATTCACCCCTCCACTTT.

The V and J genes are TRBV7-9 and TRBJ1-6, with 8 bases aligning to TRBD1. CDR1 is SEHNR, CDR2 FQNEAQ, per germline (reference sequence). The V gene end was trimmed by 8 bases and the J gene end by 6 bases; junction bases not matched to a gene: 9. The CDR3 spans 15 residues. CDR3 sequence: CASVKQGEINSPLHF. The DNA of the CDR3 is TGTGCCAGCGTAAAACAGGGGGAGATTAATTCACCCCTCCACTTT.

This clone was detected only a few times. This chain uses TRBV6-1 with TRBJ1-5, with D possibly being TRBD1 (6 bases). The CDR3 sequence is 13 residues long. Germline V CDR1 and CDR2: MNHNS, SASEGT. The V end lost 4 bases, the J end lost 5 bases, and 9 bases lay between the germline ends. CDR3 nucleotide sequence: TGTGCCAGCAGTGGATACAGGGATCAGCCCCAGCATTTT. The encoded protein is CASSGYRDQPQHF.

The chain couples TRBV9 to TRBJ2-7; possible D gene TRBD2, 5 bases. Trimming removed 2 bases at V and 0 bases at J, with 9 bases between. The V gene's germline CDR1 is SGDLS and CDR2 YYNGEE. The CDR3 is 14 residues long. As DNA, the CDR3 is TGTGCCAGCAGCGTGAGGGCTGGCTCCTACGAGCAGTACTTC. Protein sequence: CASSVRAGSYEQYF. The whole variable domain, filled in from reference TRBV9 and TRBJ2-7, reads DSGVTQTPKHLITATGQRVTLRCSPRSGDLSVYWYQQSLDQGLQFLIQYYNGEERAKGNILERFSAQQFPDLHSELNLSSLELGDSALYFCASSVRAGSYEQYFGPGTRLTVT.

In its sample, this clone was seen once. The rearrangement uses TRBV6-5 and TRBJ2-2, with 10 nucleotides matching TRBD2. The junction had 3 bases not matched to a gene; V was cut back by 0 bases and J by 5 bases. Germline V CDR1 and CDR2: MNHEY, SVGAGI. The CDR3 has 16 residues. CDR3 nucleotides: TGTGCCAGCAGTTACTCTGGACTAGCGGTAACCGGGGAGCTGTTTTTT. Translation gives CASSYSGLAVTGELFF.

J is TRBJ2-3 and V is TRBV27, with TRBD2 matching 10 bases. V shed 7 bases, J shed 6 bases, and the junction held 10 bases outside the gene matches. The germline gives CDR1 MNHEY, CDR2 SMNVEV (reference sequence). This CDR3 has 15 residues. The CDR3 loop is CASTTPSGGEDTQYF. In DNA, the CDR3 is TGTGCCAGCACCACCCCCAGCGGGGGGGAGGATACGCAGTATTTT.

CDR3 sequence: CASSLDGGNTEAFF. The CDR3 region has the DNA TGTGCCAGCAGTTTAGACGGGGGGAACACTGAAGCTTTCTTT. The chain couples TRBV6-4 to TRBJ1-1; TRBD1 is a possible D gene (5 bases). The length of the CDR3 is 14 residues. CDR1 and CDR2 from the germline V gene are MRHNA and SNTAGT. V shed 5 bases and J shed 1 base, with 11 bases lying between them.